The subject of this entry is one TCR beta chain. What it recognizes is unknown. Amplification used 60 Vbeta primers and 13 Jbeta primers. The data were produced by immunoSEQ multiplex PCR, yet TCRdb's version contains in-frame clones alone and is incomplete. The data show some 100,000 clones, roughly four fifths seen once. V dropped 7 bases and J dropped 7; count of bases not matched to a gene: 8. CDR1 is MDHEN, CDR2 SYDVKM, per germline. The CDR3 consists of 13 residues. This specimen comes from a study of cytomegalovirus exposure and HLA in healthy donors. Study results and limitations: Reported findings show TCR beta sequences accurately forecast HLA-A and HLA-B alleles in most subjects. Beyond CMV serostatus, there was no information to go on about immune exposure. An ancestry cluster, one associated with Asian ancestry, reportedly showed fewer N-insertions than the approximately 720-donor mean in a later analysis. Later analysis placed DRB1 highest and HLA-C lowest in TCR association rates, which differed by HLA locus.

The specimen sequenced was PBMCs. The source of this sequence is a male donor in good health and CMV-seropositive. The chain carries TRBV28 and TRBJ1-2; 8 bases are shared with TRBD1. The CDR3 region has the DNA TGTGCCAGCACCCAGGACAGGGTGGGTGGCTACACCTTC. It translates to CASTQDRVGGYTF.